A selection of T cell receptor beta chains follows, all from one sample in a study of blood T cell repertoires in COVID-19. TCRdb keeps only in-frame clones here, not all; method: immunoSEQ multiplex PCR. The sample holds roughly 300,000 clones, 70% to 90% seen once. Sequencing was done on a sample of PBMCs or T cells enriched from blood (not recorded which). All receptors derive from a woman between 40 and 55 years old with acute COVID-19. Each CDR3 is given with its conserved first and last residue. The order of the fields is CDR3 length, clone size, D gene, J gene, V gene, CDR3 protein, CDR3 DNA. The D gene is left open where the match is weak. Not all rows give a size; the values are once, few, many and, for expanded clones, a class.

15 - TRBD2 TRBJ2-7 TRBV5-1 CASSSTGTSGYEQYF TGCGCCAGCAGCTCGACCGGGACTAGCGGTTACGAGCAGTACTTC
12 few - TRBJ2-7 TRBV3-1/TRBV3-2 CASSQANYEQYF TGTGCCAGCAGCCAAGCTAACTACGAGCAGTACTTC
15 once TRBD1 TRBJ1-5 TRBV28 CASRLRTGRDQPQHF TGTGCCAGCAGATTACGGACAGGAAGGGATCAGCCCCAGCATTTT
23 once TRBD2 TRBJ2-2 TRBV28 CASSLPRGIKLAGLGAHREELFF TGTGCCAGCAGTTTACCCCGGGGGATCAAACTAGCGGGTTTGGGGGCACACCGTGAGGAGCTGTTTTTT
23 - TRBD1 TRBJ1-2 TRBV27 CASSLTHFGTGMGSSPWDYGYTF TGTGCCAGCAGTTTAACACATTTCGGGACAGGGATGGGCTCTTCCCCATGGGACTATGGCTACACCTTC
13 once - TRBJ1-5 TRBV5-6 CASSLAGDGPQHF TGTGCCAGCAGCTTGGCGGGGGACGGGCCCCAGCATTTT
14 - TRBD1 TRBJ2-1 TRBV5-4 CASSWGQGRGEQFF TGTGCCAGCAGCTGGGGACAGGGTCGGGGTGAGCAGTTCTTC
13 - - TRBJ1-6 TRBV6-1 CASSDGGVSPLHF TGTGCCAGCAGTGATGGGGGCGTTTCACCCCTCCACTTT
16 - - TRBJ1-2 TRBV19 CASSIVAGQGRYGYTF TGTGCCAGTAGTATAGTCGCAGGACAAGGCAGATATGGCTACACCTTC
17 - - TRBJ1-2 TRBV9 CASSVDAQLSGTYGYTF TGTGCCAGCAGCGTAGATGCTCAACTATCCGGCACCTATGGCTACACCTTC
17 - - TRBJ1-2 TRBV21-1 CASSKGREGAFSYGYTF TGTGCCAGCAGCAAAGGTCGAGAGGGGGCCTTTTCCTATGGCTACACCTTC
19 - - TRBJ1-3 TRBV19 CASSIRGTRAGTSGNTIYF TGTGCCAGTAGTATACGGGGAACCCGGGCAGGAACCTCTGGAAACACCATATATTTT
17 - TRBD2 TRBJ2-7 TRBV11-2 CASSSQFIAGISHEQYF TGTGCCAGCAGCTCCCAGTTCATAGCGGGAATTTCCCACGAGCAGTACTTC